These 8 T cell receptor beta chains share one sample of origin, sequenced in a study of T cells after yellow fever vaccination. TCRdb called the 5' RACE reads again in MiXCR, with one record for every CDR3 protein. This sample has some 340,000 distinct CDR3 sequences, with about 10% found just once. The sample in question was CD4+ T cells sorted from PBMCs, obtained 45 days after the yellow fever booster vaccination. The receptors come from a man younger than 35 who received the YFV17D yellow fever vaccine.

This clonotype was detected many times. The chain carries TRBV10-1 and TRBJ2-3, with 8 bases identical to TRBD2. The CDR3 loop spans 13 amino acids. With V trimmed by 7 bases and J by 4 bases, 4 bases remained unmatched. Per germline, CDR1 WNHNN and CDR2 SYGVQD (reference sequence). CDR3 in amino acids: CASTPGLADTQYF. The CDR3 coding sequence is TGCGCCAGCACCCCGGGACTAGCAGATACGCAGTATTTT.

This clonotype was observed many times. The junction and the germline gene differ at one end; a read error may be behind it. The rearrangement uses TRBV15 and TRBJ2-2; 13 bases are shared with TRBD2. The length of the CDR3 is 16 residues. Germline lookup yields CDR1 LNHNV and CDR2 YYDKDF (reference sequence). This CDR3 is CATSRPGLAGAGELFF. The DNA of the CDR3 is TGTGCCACCAGCAGACCCGGACTAGCGGGGGCCGGCGAGCTGTTTTTT.

The chain employs TRBV20-1 and TRBJ1-4; D is uncertain. The CDR3 consists of 14 residues. From germline, CDR1 is DFQATT and CDR2 SNEGSKA (reference sequence). Trimming cost V 6 bases and J 0 bases, with 11 bases left between them. CDR3 in DNA: TGCAGTGCCACCCTCCAGGCAACTAATGAAAAACTGTTTTTT. It is translated as CSATLQATNEKLFF.

This rearrangement joins TRBV20-1 to TRBJ2-1; 13 nucleotides line up with TRBD2. CDR1 is DFQATT, CDR2 SNEGSKA, per germline (reference sequence). The V gene end was trimmed by 6 bases and the J gene end by 8 bases; junction bases not matched to a gene: 4. This CDR3 contains 13 residues. The CDR3 protein is CSATSGGAHEQFF. The CDR3 DNA follows: TGCAGTGCAACTAGCGGGGGGGCCCATGAGCAGTTCTTC.

This clonotype was picked up a small number of times. The V and J genes are TRBV14 and TRBJ2-3; no definite D call. Between the trimmed V and J ends, which lost 1 base and 1 base, there was a span of 6 bases. The CDR3 runs 14 residues. CDR1 SGHDN and CDR2 FVKESK come from the germline V gene. The CDR3 loop reads CASSQVIRTDTQYF. The DNA for the CDR3 is TGTGCCAGCAGCCAAGTGATCCGCACAGATACGCAGTATTTT.

This sequence joins TRBV12-3 or TRBV12-4 and TRBJ1-5; D call uncertain. The CDR3 loop spans 13 amino acids. Between the trimmed V and J ends, which lost 6 bases and 7 bases, there was a span of 13 bases. The CDR3 DNA follows: TGTGCCAGCAGCCTTACCCGTCGGCAGCCCCAGCATTTT. Translation: CASSLTRRQPQHF.

This clonotype has only one observation. The chain uses TRBV6-5 and TRBJ2-3; TRBD2 aligns across 13 bases. This CDR3 contains 16 residues. Germline-derived CDR1 and CDR2 are MNHEY and SVGAGI. The V segment lost 8 bases and the J segment 1 base; nucleotides outside the gene matches: 6. Here the CDR3 DNA reads TGTGCCAGCGGCGGAGGGACTAGCGGGGGCACAGATACGCAGTATTTT. As protein: CASGGGTSGGTDTQYF.

This clonotype was seen only a few times. V is TRBV10-3 and J is TRBJ2-2, with D possibly being TRBD2 (6 bases). V gave up 11 bases and J gave up 6 bases, with 16 bases separating them. The CDR3 has 13 residues. Germline CDR1 and CDR2: ENHRY and SYGVKD. The CDR3 loop is CAVRWGDAGELFF. Here the CDR3 DNA reads TGTGCCGTACGTTGGGGGGACGCCGGGGAGCTGTTTTTT.